Listed below are T cell receptor beta chains from one sample, sequenced in a study of blood T cell repertoires in COVID-19. TCRdb keeps only in-frame clones here, not all; method: immunoSEQ multiplex PCR. The sample lists some 200,000 clones; about 84% were seen once. Sequencing used peripheral blood. Receptors originate from an elderly woman with COVID-19, enrolled during active disease. Each CDR3 is given with its conserved first and last residue. The D gene is left open where the match is weak. Clone size is given for some rows only: seen once, a few or many times, or a class if the clone is expanded.

clone_size,j_call,d_call,v_call,cdr3_nt,cdr3_aa
NA,TRBJ2-2,TRBD2,TRBV19,TGTGCCAGTAGCCCGGGGGGGGTAATAAGCGCCGGGGAGCTGTTTTTT,CASSPGGVISAGELFF
once,TRBJ2-5,TRBD1,TRBV6-5,TGTGCCAGCAGTTATTCACGGGACAGGGAAGAGACCCAGTACTTC,CASSYSRDREETQYF
NA,TRBJ2-1,TRBD2,TRBV28,TGTGCCAGCTACTCGGGAGGGAATGAGCAGTTCTTC,CASYSGGNEQFF
NA,TRBJ2-7,NA,TRBV5-1,TGCGCCAGCAGCCCGGGGTACCCGAGCTCCTACGAGCAGTACTTC,CASSPGYPSSYEQYF
NA,TRBJ2-5,NA,TRBV7-6,TGTGCCAGCAGCTCAGAACAGGGTTTGAGGGAGACCCAGTACTTC,CASSSEQGLRETQYF
NA,TRBJ1-2,NA,TRBV10-3,TGTGCCAGCTGGGGGGAGAACTATGGCTACACCTTC,CASWGENYGYTF
few,TRBJ1-4,NA,TRBV3-1/TRBV3-2,TGTGCCAGCAGCCAGGGGGCGGTTCGGAATGAAAAACTGTTTTTT,CASSQGAVRNEKLFF
NA,TRBJ2-7,TRBD2,TRBV7-2,TGTGCCAGCAGCTTACAGGGACTAGCGGAGCAGTACTTC,CASSLQGLAEQYF
NA,TRBJ1-4,NA,TRBV9,TGTGCCAGCAGCTCCCGCGGGGGGGCTAATGAAAAACTGTTTTTT,CASSSRGGANEKLFF
NA,TRBJ2-5,TRBD2,TRBV5-1,TGCGCCAGCAGCTTGGGGGCGGGGGGCCCCCAAGAGACCCAGTACTTC,CASSLGAGGPQETQYF
NA,TRBJ2-1,NA,TRBV5-1,TGCGCCAGCAGCTTGGGCCAGGAGAGGGTGAAGGAGCAGTTCTTC,CASSLGQERVKEQFF
NA,TRBJ2-2,NA,TRBV13,TGTGCCAGCAGCCGTGGGGAGTCTTGGGCCGGGGAGCTGTTTTTT,CASSRGESWAGELFF
once,TRBJ1-6,TRBD1,TRBV2,TGTGCCAGCAGCGGACAGGGTAGCTCACCCCTCCACTTT,CASSGQGSSPLHF
NA,TRBJ2-7,NA,TRBV19,TGTGCCAGTAGCGGGAGTGGGGTCGAGCAGTACTTC,CASSGSGVEQYF
NA,TRBJ1-1,NA,TRBV11-1,TGTGCCAGCAGCTACACCGACACCACTGAAGCTTTCTTT,CASSYTDTTEAFF
NA,TRBJ2-1,TRBD1,TRBV6-5,TGTGCCAGCAGGCGGACAGGGTACAATGAGCAGTTCTTC,CASRRTGYNEQFF
NA,TRBJ2-5,NA,TRBV27,TGTGCCAGCAGACCGGTATTTGGTGTGGAGACCCAGTACTTC,CASRPVFGVETQYF
NA,TRBJ2-1,TRBD2,TRBV7-6,TGTGCCAGCAGCCAGACCTGGACTAGCGGGGAGCAGTTCTTC,CASSQTWTSGEQFF
NA,TRBJ1-2,NA,TRBV5-1,TGCGCCAGCAGCTTGGGGAGTGAAAGTGGCTACACCTTC,CASSLGSESGYTF
NA,TRBJ1-6,NA,TRBV5-1,TGCGCCAGCAGCTTGGAGAGTGAGGTTCTGAATTCACCCCTCCACTTT,CASSLESEVLNSPLHF
NA,TRBJ2-7,TRBD2,TRBV3-1/TRBV3-2,TGTGCCAGCAGCCCGGCGGGAGTCCACTACGAGCAGTACTTC,CASSPAGVHYEQYF
many,TRBJ2-4,NA,TRBV3-1/TRBV3-2,TGTGCCAGCAGCCAGGCTCACGCCAAAAACATTCAGTACTTC,CASSQAHAKNIQYF
NA,TRBJ2-1,TRBD2,TRBV5-1,TGCGCCAGCAGCCCCGGACTAGAAGACAATGAGCAGTTCTTC,CASSPGLEDNEQFF
NA,TRBJ1-1,NA,TRBV11-2,TGTGCCAGCAGCTTATACTCTGAAGCTTTCTTT,CASSLYSEAFF
NA,TRBJ1-5,TRBD1,TRBV7-8,TGTGCCAGCAGCTTAGTGGGGACAGGGGGGAATCAGCCCCAGCATTTT,CASSLVGTGGNQPQHF
few,TRBJ2-3,TRBD2,TRBV3-1/TRBV3-2,TGTGCCAGCAGCCCTTTTGGACTAGGGGCTGGGGATACGCAGTATTTT,CASSPFGLGAGDTQYF
NA,TRBJ2-1,NA,TRBV7-2,TGTGCCAGCAGCTTCGGGGGATTTAACAATGAGCAGTTCTTC,CASSFGGFNNEQFF
NA,TRBJ2-4,NA,TRBV19,TGTGCCAGTAGTAAGGAGCGGGCAGGGCTCGACATTCAGTACTTC,CASSKERAGLDIQYF
NA,TRBJ1-4,NA,TRBV5-1,TGCGCCAGCAGCCCGGGGTGGGGGGCTAATGAAAAACTGTTTTTT,CASSPGWGANEKLFF
NA,TRBJ2-7,TRBD2,TRBV3-1/TRBV3-2,TGTGCCAGCAGCCAAAGAAGCGGGGGGGCCGAGCAGTACTTC,CASSQRSGGAEQYF
NA,TRBJ1-2,NA,TRBV12-3/TRBV12-4,TGTGCCAGCAGTTTAGCCGCTAACTATGGCTACACCTTC,CASSLAANYGYTF
few,TRBJ2-2,TRBD2,TRBV7-3,TGTGCCAGCAGTTTTAGCGGGGGGACGAACACCGGGGAGCTGTTTTTT,CASSFSGGTNTGELFF
once,TRBJ1-2,NA,TRBV7-8,TGTGCCAGCAGCAGCCGGGGACAATTATTCTATGGCTACACCTTC,CASSSRGQLFYGYTF
few,TRBJ2-7,TRBD1,TRBV5-3,TGTGCCAGAAGCGGACCGGGACAGGGCTACGAGCAGTACTTC,CARSGPGQGYEQYF
NA,TRBJ2-3,NA,TRBV19,TGTGCCAGTAGTATAAAGGGAGGCCTCGGAGATACGCAGTATTTT,CASSIKGGLGDTQYF
NA,TRBJ1-2,TRBD1,TRBV3-1/TRBV3-2,TGTGCCAGCAGCCACGACAGGGTTAGTGGCTACACCTTC,CASSHDRVSGYTF
NA,TRBJ2-1,TRBD2,TRBV14,TGTGCCAGCCGGACTAGCGGGAGCAACCTGTTCTTC,CASRTSGSNLFF
once,TRBJ1-4,NA,TRBV28,TGTGCCAGCAGTTTATTGCGGGAAAAACTGTTTTTT,CASSLLREKLFF
NA,TRBJ2-6,TRBD1,TRBV28,TGTGCCAGCAGTACCCCAGGGGGACGTTCTGGGGCCAACGTCCTGACTTTC,CASSTPGGRSGANVLTF
NA,TRBJ1-4,NA,TRBV6-1,TGTGCCAGCAGTGAAGGGGGCCCCAATGAAAAACTGTTTTTT,CASSEGGPNEKLFF